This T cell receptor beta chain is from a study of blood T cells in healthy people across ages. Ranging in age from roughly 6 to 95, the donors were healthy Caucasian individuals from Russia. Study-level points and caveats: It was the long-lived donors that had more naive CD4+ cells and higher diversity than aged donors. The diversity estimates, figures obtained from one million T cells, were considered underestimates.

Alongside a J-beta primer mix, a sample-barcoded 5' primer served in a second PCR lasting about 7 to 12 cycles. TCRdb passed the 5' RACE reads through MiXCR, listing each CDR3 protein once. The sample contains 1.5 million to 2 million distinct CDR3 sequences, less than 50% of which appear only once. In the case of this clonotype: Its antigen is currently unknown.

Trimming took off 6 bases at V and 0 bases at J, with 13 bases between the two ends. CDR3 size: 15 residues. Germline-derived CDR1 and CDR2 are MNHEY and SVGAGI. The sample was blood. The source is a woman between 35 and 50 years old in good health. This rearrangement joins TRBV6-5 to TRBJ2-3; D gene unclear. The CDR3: CASSPNRPSTDTQYF. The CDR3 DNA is TGTGCCAGCAGCCCCAATCGACCTAGCACAGATACGCAGTATTTT.